These 15 T cell receptor beta chains share one sample of origin, sequenced in a study of regulatory T cells in long-lasting Graves disease. TCR beta libraries were built with iRepertoire HTBI primers and Arm-PCR of CDR3 regions. One entry per CDR3 protein, called by TCRdb with MiXCR from the multiplex PCR reads. The table includes almost 350,000 distinct CDR3 sequences, about 19% detected once. Time point here: persistent/refractory GD, antithyroid drugs over 5 years with positive TRAb. The TCR library was made from RNA that had been extracted from PBMCs in TRIzol. Sequenced material: peripheral blood mononuclear cells (PBMCs), taken when the disease was refractory, from a patient treated with antithyroid drugs. Every receptor here comes from a female donor with Graves disease.

This clonotype was seen a few times. The chain joins TRBV6-1 to TRBJ1-1; D ambiguous. Germline lookup yields CDR1 MNHNS and CDR2 SASEGT. V was trimmed by 6 bases and J by 8 bases, leaving 16 bases between them. The CDR3 covers 13 residues. CDR3 sequence reads: CASSVRQIGEAFF. In nucleotides, the CDR3 is TGTGCCAGCAGCGTAAGACAAATTGGAGAAGCTTTCTTT.

The rearrangement uses TRBV18 and TRBJ2-3; tentative D call: TRBD1 (6 bases). The CDR3 length is 14 residues. V shed 1 base and J shed 3 bases, with 8 bases lying between them. The germline gives CDR1 KGHSH, CDR2 LQKENI. The CDR3 loop is CASSPRQGTDTQYF. The DNA of the CDR3 is TGTGCCAGCTCACCACGCCAGGGGACAGATACGCAGTATTTT.

Many counts were recorded for this clonotype. This chain links TRBV7-2 with TRBJ2-4; weak D call: TRBD1 (6 bases). Deletions cut 3 bases from V and 5 bases from J, with 11 bases between. This CDR3 is built from 14 residues. Looked up from germline, CDR1 is SGHTA and CDR2 is FQGNSA. This chain's CDR3 is CASSLHRDENIQYF. The CDR3 DNA sequence: TGTGCCAGCAGCTTGCACAGGGATGAAAACATTCAGTACTTC.

As concerns this clonotype: The junction shows a germline mismatch at one end, possibly a read error. This chain connects TRBV2 to TRBJ2-7; D is perhaps TRBD1 or TRBD2 (5 bases each). CDR3 size: 15 residues. The germline V gene has CDR1 SNHLY and CDR2 FYNNEI. The CDR3 DNA follows: TGTGCCAGCAGCGAAGGGACCGCTGTCTGGTACGAGCAGTACTTC. Its protein is CASSEGTAVWYEQYF.

In this sample, this clonotype turned up many times. V usage is TRBV28 and J usage is TRBJ2-7; 13 positions match TRBD2. Losses at the gene ends were 3 bases for V and 3 bases for J; bases not matched to a gene: 8. The CDR3 extends over 17 amino acids. Germline V lookup: CDR1 MDHEN, CDR2 SYDVKM. In DNA form, the CDR3 reads TGTGCCAGCAGTTTGGACTACCGGACTAGCGGGAGCTACGAGCAGTACTTC. Protein sequence: CASSLDYRTSGSYEQYF. Complete variable domain (other parts from reference TRBV28 and TRBJ2-7): DVKVTQSSRYLVKRTGEKVFLECVQDMDHENMFWYRQDPGLGLRLIYFSYDVKMKEKGDIPEGYSVSREKKERFSLILESASTNQTSMYLCASSLDYRTSGSYEQYFGPGTRLTVT.

On this clonotype: In this CDR3 the conserved last residue, phenylalanine or tryptophan, is missing, so a read error is likely. The chain couples TRBV20-1 to TRBJ2-7; 7 bases map to TRBD1. Germline CDR1 DFQATT, CDR2 SNEGSKA (reference sequence). The ends lost 6 bases at V and 5 bases at J; junction bases unmatched: 13. This CDR3 spans 14 amino acids. CDR3 protein: CSATTDQGVHEQYL. In nucleotides, the CDR3 is TGCAGTGCGACCACGGACCAGGGGGTGCACGAGCAGTACCTC.

This clonotype was seen only a few times. The CDR3 spells CASNPPWDRGFAEAFF. In DNA, the CDR3 is TGTGCCAGCAACCCCCCCTGGGACAGGGGATTTGCTGAAGCTTTCTTT. V and J are TRBV6-2 or TRBV6-3 and TRBJ1-1; the match to TRBD1 covers 10 bases. The CDR3 runs to 16 residues. The junction had 14 bases not matched to a gene; V was cut back by 7 bases and J by 6 bases. The V gene's germline CDR1 is MNHEY and CDR2 SVGEGT.

This clonotype was counted at least ten times. The chain is built from TRBV28 and TRBJ2-6; the match to TRBD1 covers 8 bases. The CDR3 spans 16 residues. After removal of 6 bases from V and 1 base from J, the junction contained 5 bases not matched to a gene. In germline, CDR1 is MDHEN, CDR2 SYDVKM. CDR3 sequence (DNA): TGTGCCAGCAGAGGCAGGGGGCGATCTGGGGCCAACGTCCTGACTTTC. Translated: CASRGRGRSGANVLTF.

This clonotype came up many times. The chain links TRBV12-3 or TRBV12-4 to TRBJ1-4; D is perhaps TRBD1 (6 bases). The length of the CDR3 is 15 residues. V was clipped by 1 base and J by 7 bases, with 13 bases between them. DNA of the CDR3: TGTGCCAGCAGTTTAGGAGGGGCAGGGGTTGAAAAACTGTTTTTT. Its protein product is CASSLGGAGVEKLFF.

This clonotype occurred a few times. The genes are TRBV6-2 or TRBV6-3 and TRBJ1-3, with D unresolved. Germline CDR1 and CDR2: MNHEY and SVGEGT. The CDR3 has 14 amino acids. The ends were cut back, 2 bases at V and 0 bases at J, with 5 bases in the middle. The CDR3 sequence: CASSYGFSGNTIYF. The CDR3 coding sequence is TGTGCCAGCAGTTACGGGTTCTCTGGAAACACCATATATTTT.

The V call is TRBV20-1, the J call TRBJ2-1, with 10 positions matching TRBD2. Germline CDR1 is DFQATT and CDR2 is SNEGSKA (reference sequence). The V and J ends lost 0 bases and 8 bases, in that order; junction bases with no gene match: 13. CDR3 length: 17 residues. CDR3 nucleotides: TGCAGTGCTAGAGATCTCGCAGCGGGGGGGCGTTGGTATGAGCAGTTCTTC. Translating gives CSARDLAAGGRWYEQFF.

The V and J genes are TRBV12-3 or TRBV12-4 and TRBJ1-3, with a tentative D call TRBD1 (6 bases). The CDR3 consists of 14 residues. Trimming took 4 bases from V and 4 from J, leaving 11 bases between them. CDR3 region: CASSSWTAGNTIYF. The CDR3 nucleotides are TGTGCCAGCAGTTCCTGGACAGCCGGAAACACCATATATTTT.

This sequence joins TRBV6-1 and TRBJ2-2, with no clear D. This CDR3 is 12 amino acids long. V was trimmed by 6 bases and J by 1 base, leaving 3 bases between them. Germline CDR1 MNHNS, CDR2 SASEGT. Here the CDR3 reads CASRKNTGELFF. DNA for the CDR3: TGTGCCAGCAGGAAGAACACCGGGGAGCTGTTTTTT.

A few counts support this clonotype. CDR3 amino acids: CASSQRGARGTGELFF. CDR3 DNA sequence: TGTGCCAGCAGCCAACGGGGGGCGCGCGGCACCGGGGAGCTGTTTTTT. The V and J genes are TRBV3-1 and TRBJ2-2; D is perhaps TRBD2 (7 bases). The CDR3 totals 16 residues. Trimming pared 2 bases from V and 4 bases from J, leaving 14 bases between. CDR1 is LGHDT and CDR2 is YNNKEL in the germline V gene (reference sequence).

This chain joins TRBV19 and TRBJ1-2; 8 positions agree with TRBD1. Trimming at V came to 9 bases and at J to 4 bases, leaving 22 bases not matched to a gene. The length of the CDR3 is 18 residues. From germline, CDR1 is LNHDA and CDR2 SQIVND (reference sequence). The CDR3 here is CARILLRDRSPGGYGYTF. CDR3 nucleotides: TGTGCCAGAATTCTCCTCCGGGACAGGTCCCCCGGTGGCTATGGCTACACCTTC.